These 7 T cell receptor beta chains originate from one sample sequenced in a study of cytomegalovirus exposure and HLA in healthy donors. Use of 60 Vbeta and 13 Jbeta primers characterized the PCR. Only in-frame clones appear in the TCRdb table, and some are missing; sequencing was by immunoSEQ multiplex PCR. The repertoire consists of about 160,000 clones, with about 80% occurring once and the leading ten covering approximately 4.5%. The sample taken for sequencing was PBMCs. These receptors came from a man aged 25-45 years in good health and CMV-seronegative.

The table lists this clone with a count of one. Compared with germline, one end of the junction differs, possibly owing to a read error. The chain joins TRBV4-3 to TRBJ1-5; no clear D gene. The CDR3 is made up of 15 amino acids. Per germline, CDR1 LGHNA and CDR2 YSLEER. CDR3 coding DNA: TGCGCCAGCAGCCAAAACGCGATTAGCGATCAGCCCCAGCATTTT. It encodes CASSQNAISDQPQHF.

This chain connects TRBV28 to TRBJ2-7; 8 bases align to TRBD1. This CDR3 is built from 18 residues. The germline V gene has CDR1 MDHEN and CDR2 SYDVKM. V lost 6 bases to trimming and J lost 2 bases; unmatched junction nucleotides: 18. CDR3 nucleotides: TGTGCCAGCAGCTCCCTTATCACCCGGACAGGGACGCCCTACGAGCAGTACTTC. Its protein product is CASSSLITRTGTPYEQYF.

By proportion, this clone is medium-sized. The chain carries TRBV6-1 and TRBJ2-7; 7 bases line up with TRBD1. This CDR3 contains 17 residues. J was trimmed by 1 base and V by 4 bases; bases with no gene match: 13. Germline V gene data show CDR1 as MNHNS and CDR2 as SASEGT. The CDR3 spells CASSAPPDRVDSYEQYF. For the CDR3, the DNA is TGTGCCAGCAGTGCCCCCCCCGACAGGGTCGATTCCTACGAGCAGTACTTC.

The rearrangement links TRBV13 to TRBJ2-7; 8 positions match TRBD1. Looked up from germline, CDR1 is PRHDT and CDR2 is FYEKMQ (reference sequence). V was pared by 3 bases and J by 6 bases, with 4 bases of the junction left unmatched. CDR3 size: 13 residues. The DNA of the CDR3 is TGTGCCAGCAGCTTTTCCAGGGGGCCCGAGCAGTACTTC. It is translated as CASSFSRGPEQYF.

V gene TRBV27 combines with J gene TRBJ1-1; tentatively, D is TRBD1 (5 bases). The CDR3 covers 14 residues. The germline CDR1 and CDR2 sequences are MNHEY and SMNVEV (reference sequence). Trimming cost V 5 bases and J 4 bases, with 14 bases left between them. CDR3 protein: CASSGGGWGTEAFF. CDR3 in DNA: TGTGCCAGCAGTGGGGGGGGTTGGGGCACTGAAGCTTTCTTT.

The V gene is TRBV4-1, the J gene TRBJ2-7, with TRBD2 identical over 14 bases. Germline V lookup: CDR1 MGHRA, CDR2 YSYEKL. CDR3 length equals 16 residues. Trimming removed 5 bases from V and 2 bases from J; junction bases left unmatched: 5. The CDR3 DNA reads TGCGCCAGCAGCGATGCGGGACTAGCGGGGGCCTACGAGCAGTACTTC. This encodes CASSDAGLAGAYEQYF.

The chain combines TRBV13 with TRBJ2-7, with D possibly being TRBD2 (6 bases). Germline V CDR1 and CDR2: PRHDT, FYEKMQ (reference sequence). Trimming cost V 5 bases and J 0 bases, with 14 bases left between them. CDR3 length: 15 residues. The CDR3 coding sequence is TGTGCCAGCAGCCCCCGGGGACTGGGCTCCTACGAGCAGTACTTC. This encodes CASSPRGLGSYEQYF.